This TCR beta chain was profiled in a study of a mutant IDH1 vaccine in newly diagnosed glioma. The wider study: It was radiotherapy, temozolomide, or both that patients received previously, with most receiving both. Study-wide findings and caveats: Vaccine-induced responses were seen in approximately 93% of patients, spanning several MHC alleles. Shifts in the top peripheral T cell clonotypes seemed unrelated to pseudoprogression.

Clones were sequenced by immunoSEQ multiplex PCR, and TCRdb holds only the in-frame ones, with some missing. The table has roughly 99,000 clones, over 85% seen once; the top ten hold under 0.65%. For this clone: Antigen unknown.

The CDR3 sequence is 15 residues long. Germline V gives CDR1 SEHNR, CDR2 FQNEAQ (reference sequence). The J segment lost 0 bases and the V segment lost 5 bases, leaving 3 bases of the junction unmatched. Time point noted: baseline, week 1 (first vaccination visit). Treatment reported: pre-vaccination baseline after standard-of-care therapy. Newly diagnosed WHO grade 3 or 4 IDH1-mutant, ATRX-lost astrocytomas were identified in the donors. This chain uses TRBV7-9 with TRBJ2-1, with TRBD2 matching 8 bases. The sequencing here drew on PBMCs, taken from a glioma patient treated with radiotherapy, temozolomide or both. The sequence came from a woman between 50 and 59 years old with glioma. CDR3 sequence (DNA): TGTGCCAGCAGCCAAAGCGGGAGCTCCTACAATGAGCAGTTCTTC. It codes for CASSQSGSSYNEQFF.